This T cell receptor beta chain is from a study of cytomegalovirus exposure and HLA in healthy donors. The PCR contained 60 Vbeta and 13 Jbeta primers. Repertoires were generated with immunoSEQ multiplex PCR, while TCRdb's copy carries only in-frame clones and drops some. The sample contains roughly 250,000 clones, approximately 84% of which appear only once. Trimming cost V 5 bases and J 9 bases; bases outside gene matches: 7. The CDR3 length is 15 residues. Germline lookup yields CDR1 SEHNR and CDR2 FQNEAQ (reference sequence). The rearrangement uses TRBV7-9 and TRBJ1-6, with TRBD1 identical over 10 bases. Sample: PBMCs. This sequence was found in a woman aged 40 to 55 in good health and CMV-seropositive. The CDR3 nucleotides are TGTGCCAGCAGCGCTCCGGGACAGGGGATTTCACCCCTCCACTTT. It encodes CASSAPGQGISPLHF.